These T cell receptor beta chains were read from a single sample in a study of cytomegalovirus exposure and HLA in healthy donors. Profiling relied on immunoSEQ multiplex PCR, and the TCRdb table lists in-frame clones only, not all of them. The sample has under 200,000 clones; 80% are singletons. The sequencing input was PBMCs. All receptors come from a woman in her forties or fifties in good health and CMV-seropositive. CDR3s include the opening cysteine and the closing phenylalanine or tryptophan. Fields, in order: CDR3 length, V gene, D gene, J gene, clone size, CDR3 protein, CDR3 DNA. D genes are given only for firm matches. Size values are once, few and many counts, or a class for expanded clones, and some rows have none.

17	TRBV5-1	.	TRBJ1-2	once	CASSLAPGLRDNYGYTF	TGCGCCAGCAGCTTGGCCCCGGGACTTAGGGATAACTATGGCTACACCTTC
12	TRBV19	.	TRBJ2-2	.	CASSSSPGELFF	TGTGCCAGTAGTTCAAGCCCTGGGGAGCTGTTTTTT
14	TRBV7-3	.	TRBJ2-3	once	CASSLISSTDTQYF	TGTGCCAGCAGCTTAATTTCTAGCACAGATACGCAGTATTTT
15	TRBV28	.	TRBJ2-7	.	CASSFPGSPPGEQYF	TGTGCCAGCAGTTTTCCGGGGTCCCCTCCGGGGGAGCAGTACTTC
13	TRBV6-5	TRBD1	TRBJ2-7	.	CASTRGTAYEQYF	TGTGCCAGCACCCGTGGGACAGCCTACGAGCAGTACTTC
15	TRBV6-5	TRBD1	TRBJ2-5	.	CASSLRTGGVETQYF	TGTGCCAGCAGTCTCCGGACAGGGGGGGTAGAGACCCAGTACTTC
14	TRBV19	.	TRBJ2-7	.	CASSWTESSYEQYF	TGTGCCAGTAGTTGGACAGAGAGCTCCTACGAGCAGTACTTC
13	TRBV7-6	TRBD1	TRBJ1-2	.	CASSMDRGYGYTF	TGTGCCAGCAGTATGGACAGGGGCTATGGCTACACCTTC
15	TRBV30	.	TRBJ2-2	.	CAWSVASEDTGELFF	TGTGCCTGGAGTGTGGCTAGTGAGGACACCGGGGAGCTGTTTTTT
14	TRBV19	.	TRBJ1-1	.	CASSTLTVNTEAFF	TGTGCCAGTAGTACCTTGACAGTAAACACTGAAGCTTTCTTT
13	TRBV7-6	.	TRBJ2-1	.	CASSWDSGVEQFF	TGTGCCAGCAGCTGGGATTCAGGGGTTGAGCAGTTCTTC
18	TRBV28	.	TRBJ2-7	.	CASSGHVGGLASSYEQYF	TGTGCCAGCAGTGGGCATGTAGGAGGGCTCGCATCTTCCTACGAGCAGTACTTC
15	TRBV9	TRBD2	TRBJ2-7	.	CASSVDAGGTYEQYF	TGTGCCAGCAGCGTAGATGCGGGAGGTACCTACGAGCAGTACTTC
15	TRBV2	.	TRBJ1-2	.	CASSGGGVAPGGYTF	TGTGCCAGCAGTGGAGGGGGGGTAGCCCCGGGAGGCTACACCTTC
14	TRBV7-8	TRBD1	TRBJ1-2	.	CASSLGQGLGGYTF	TGTGCCAGCAGCTTAGGACAGGGTTTGGGTGGCTACACCTTC
16	TRBV29-1	.	TRBJ1-2	.	CSVEDMGGHEIYGYTF	TGCAGCGTTGAAGATATGGGGGGGCACGAGATCTATGGCTACACCTTC
10	TRBV29-1	.	TRBJ1-2	.	CSIDSYGYTF	TGCAGCATCGACAGCTATGGCTACACCTTC
14	TRBV5-1	TRBD1	TRBJ1-1	.	CASSYRGGGTEAFF	TGCGCCAGCAGCTACAGGGGAGGTGGCACTGAAGCTTTCTTT
17	TRBV7-8	TRBD2	TRBJ2-1	.	CASSLFSGSGSKNEQFF	TGTGCCAGCAGCTTATTCAGTGGTAGCGGGAGCAAGAATGAGCAGTTCTTC
19	TRBV7-7	TRBD2	TRBJ2-5	.	CASSFSPASGGAGSLTQYF	TGTGCTAGCAGCTTCTCTCCGGCTAGCGGGGGGGCCGGGTCTTTGACCCAGTACTTC
15	TRBV4-1	TRBD2	TRBJ2-7	.	CASSPRKGGASEQYF	TGCGCCAGCAGCCCAAGGAAGGGAGGGGCGAGCGAGCAGTACTTC
14	TRBV4-1	.	TRBJ2-4	.	CASSQETVLNIQYF	TGCGCCAGCAGCCAAGAGACAGTTTTGAACATTCAGTACTTC
17	TRBV5-1	.	TRBJ2-7	.	CASSLAPSRLPSYEQYF	TGCGCCAGCAGCTTGGCACCGTCCAGACTCCCTTCCTACGAGCAGTACTTC
13	TRBV7-3	.	TRBJ1-1	.	CASSYRVGTEAFF	TGTGCCAGCAGCTACAGGGTTGGTACTGAAGCTTTCTTT
14	TRBV29-1	TRBD1	TRBJ1-4	once	CSVATGTGDEKLFF	TGCAGCGTTGCCACCGGGACAGGGGACGAAAAACTGTTTTTT
13	TRBV10-3	.	TRBJ1-1	few	CAIRYDWNTEAFF	TGTGCCATCAGGTATGACTGGAACACTGAAGCTTTCTTT
15	TRBV7-2	TRBD2	TRBJ2-7	.	CASSLPSGRAGEQYF	TGTGCCAGCAGCTTACCTAGCGGGAGGGCCGGCGAGCAGTACTTC
17	TRBV4-3	.	TRBJ1-5	.	CASSQEYRSPTNQPQHF	TGCGCCAGCAGCCAAGAATACAGGTCACCTACTAATCAGCCCCAGCATTTT
16	TRBV7-2	TRBD2	TRBJ2-3	few	CASSLLGSGDTDTQYF	TGTGCCAGCAGCTTACTCGGTAGCGGGGACACAGATACGCAGTATTTT
19	TRBV21-1	.	TRBJ2-1	.	CASSKDTWGDRTSYNEQFF	TGTGCCAGCAGCAAAGATACGTGGGGGGACAGGACCTCCTACAATGAGCAGTTCTTC
13	TRBV29-1	.	TRBJ2-7	.	CSVRDMIEHEQYF	TGCAGCGTTCGGGACATGATCGAGCACGAGCAGTACTTC
13	TRBV5-1	.	TRBJ1-1	few	CASSWDTDTEAFF	TGCGCCAGCAGCTGGGACACAGACACTGAAGCTTTCTTT
16	TRBV27	.	TRBJ1-5	.	CASSLLGGLSNQPQHF	TGTGCCAGCAGTTTATTGGGCGGACTAAGCAATCAGCCCCAGCATTTT
17	TRBV4-1	TRBD1	TRBJ1-6	.	CASSAIPGQIGSSPLHF	TGCGCCAGCAGCGCAATCCCGGGACAGATTGGATCTTCACCCCTCCACTTT
16	TRBV5-4	TRBD2	TRBJ2-3	.	CASSLFAGGPRDTQYF	TGTGCCAGCAGCTTGTTCGCGGGGGGGCCGAGGGATACGCAGTATTTT
14	TRBV7-2	.	TRBJ1-2	once	CASSSYPTGLGYTF	TGTGCCAGCAGCTCGTATCCAACAGGGCTTGGCTACACCTTC
14	TRBV7-2	.	TRBJ2-1	.	CASSPSAGNNEQFF	TGTGCCAGCAGCCCCAGCGCGGGAAACAATGAGCAGTTCTTC
15	TRBV28	TRBD1	TRBJ2-7	.	CASSRPGQGRDEQYF	TGTGCCAGCAGCCGTCCGGGACAGGGAAGGGACGAGCAGTACTTC
17	TRBV10-3	TRBD2	TRBJ2-1	.	CAIRTIPRAGGGAEQFF	TGTGCCATCAGGACTATTCCACGAGCGGGAGGGGGGGCTGAGCAGTTCTTC
18	TRBV9	TRBD2	TRBJ2-1	.	CASSRGTSGSKPGNEQFF	TGTGCCAGCAGCCGTGGGACTAGCGGGTCAAAGCCTGGCAATGAGCAGTTCTTC
11	TRBV29-1	.	TRBJ2-7	.	CSVEVAYEQYF	TGCAGCGTTGAAGTAGCCTACGAGCAGTACTTC
18	TRBV4-1	TRBD1	TRBJ2-7	.	CASSHKAGTGGGFYEQYF	TGCGCCAGCAGCCATAAAGCCGGGACAGGGGGCGGTTTCTACGAGCAGTACTTC
15	TRBV5-1	.	TRBJ1-1	.	CASSLKGRGDFEAFF	TGCGCCAGCAGCTTAAAAGGTCGGGGGGATTTTGAAGCTTTCTTT
17	TRBV9	.	TRBJ2-7	.	CASSVGGGGGSSYEQYF	TGTGCCAGCAGCGTAGGCGGGGGAGGGGGGAGCTCCTACGAGCAGTACTTC
15	TRBV6-5	TRBD1	TRBJ2-3	.	CASSPIRTGTDTQYF	TGTGCCAGCAGCCCGATTCGGACAGGGACAGATACGCAGTATTTT
14	TRBV19	TRBD1	TRBJ2-1	.	CASSLQGQRNEQFF	TGTGCCAGTAGTTTACAGGGGCAGCGGAATGAGCAGTTCTTC
12	TRBV7-7	.	TRBJ2-7	.	CASSLDGGEQYF	TGTGCTAGCAGCTTAGACGGAGGCGAGCAGTACTTC
14	TRBV29-1	.	TRBJ2-3	.	CSVPPSIGTDTQYF	TGCAGCGTCCCCCCTAGCATTGGGACAGATACGCAGTATTTT
13	TRBV6-5	TRBD1	TRBJ1-1	.	CATRDRQNTEAFF	TGTGCCACCAGGGACAGGCAGAACACTGAAGCTTTCTTT
15	TRBV7-2	.	TRBJ2-7	.	CASSSNWGLSYEQYF	TGTGCCAGCAGCTCAAACTGGGGACTCTCCTACGAGCAGTACTTC
16	TRBV10-3	TRBD2	TRBJ2-7	few	CAISPLAGPSSYEQYF	TGTGCCATCAGTCCTCTAGCGGGCCCTAGCTCCTACGAGCAGTACTTC
12	TRBV19	.	TRBJ1-5	.	CASSSLNQPQHF	TGTGCCAGTAGCTCCCTCAATCAGCCCCAGCATTTT
15	TRBV28	TRBD2	TRBJ2-1	.	CASSLLAGGYNEQFF	TGTGCCAGCAGTTTACTAGCGGGAGGGTACAATGAGCAGTTCTTC
19	TRBV7-9	TRBD2	TRBJ2-3	few	CASSSLRGTSPLETDTQYF	TGTGCCAGCAGCTCTCTCCGGGGGACTAGCCCTTTAGAAACAGATACGCAGTATTTT
14	TRBV25-1	.	TRBJ1-1	.	CASSESLSGTEAFF	TGTGCCAGCAGTGAATCCCTAAGCGGCACTGAGGCTTTCTTT